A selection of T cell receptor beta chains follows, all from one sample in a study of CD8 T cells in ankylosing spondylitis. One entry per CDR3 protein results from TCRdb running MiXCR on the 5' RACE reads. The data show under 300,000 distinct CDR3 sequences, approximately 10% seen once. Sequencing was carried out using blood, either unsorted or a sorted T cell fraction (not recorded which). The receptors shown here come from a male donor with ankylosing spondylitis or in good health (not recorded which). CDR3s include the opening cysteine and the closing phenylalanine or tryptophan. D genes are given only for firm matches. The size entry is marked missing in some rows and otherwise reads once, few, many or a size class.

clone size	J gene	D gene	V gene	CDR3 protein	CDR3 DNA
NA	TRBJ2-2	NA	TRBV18	CASSLDRTTGELFF	TGTGCCAGCTCACTAGACAGGACCACCGGGGAGCTGTTTTTT
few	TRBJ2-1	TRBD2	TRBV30	CAWSRLAGQYNEQFF	TGTGCCTGGAGTCGACTAGCGGGGCAATACAATGAGCAGTTCTTC
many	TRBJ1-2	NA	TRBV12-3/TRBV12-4	CASGQGGGYGYTF	TGTGCCAGCGGGCAAGGGGGGGGCTATGGCTACACCTTC
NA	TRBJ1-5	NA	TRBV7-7	CASSLAWGNQPQHF	TGTGCCAGCAGCTTAGCGTGGGGCAATCAGCCCCAGCATTTT
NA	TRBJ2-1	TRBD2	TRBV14	CASTRTSGSYEQFF	TGTGCCAGCACTCGGACTAGCGGGAGCTATGAGCAGTTCTTC
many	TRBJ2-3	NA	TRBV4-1	CASSHRTGTRTLTDTQYF	TGCGCCAGCAGCCACAGAACCGGGACTCGAACGCTTACAGATACGCAGTATTTT
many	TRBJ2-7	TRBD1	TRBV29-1	CSVEDAQGAREQYF	TGCAGCGTTGAAGATGCACAGGGGGCGCGCGAGCAGTACTTC
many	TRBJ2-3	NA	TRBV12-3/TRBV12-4	CASSSMRAGNTDTQYF	TGTGCCAGCAGTTCCATGAGGGCGGGAAACACAGATACGCAGTATTTT
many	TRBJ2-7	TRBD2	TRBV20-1	CSARAVQLAGVHVTVEQYF	TGCAGTGCTAGAGCCGTCCAACTAGCGGGAGTGCACGTTACGGTGGAGCAGTACTTC
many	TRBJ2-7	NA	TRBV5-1	CASSLEWDSYEQYF	TGCGCCAGCAGCTTGGAGTGGGACTCCTACGAGCAGTACTTC
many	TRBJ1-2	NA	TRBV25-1	CASSHEGVYGYTF	TGTGCCAGCAGTCATGAAGGGGTTTATGGCTACACCTTC
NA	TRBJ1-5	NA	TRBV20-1	CSASNSGRGSNQPQHF	TGCAGTGCTAGTAACTCTGGCAGGGGTAGCAATCAGCCCCAGCATTTT
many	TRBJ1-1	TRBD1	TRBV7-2	CASSSFGQGMIRTEAFF	TGTGCCAGCAGCTCCTTCGGACAGGGCATGATAAGGACAGAAGCTTTCTTT
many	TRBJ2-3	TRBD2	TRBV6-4	CASSDSPGGDADTQYF	TGTGCCAGCAGTGACTCGCCGGGGGGGGATGCAGATACGCAGTATTTT
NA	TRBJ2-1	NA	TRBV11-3	CASSPRAGDNEQFF	TGTGCCAGCAGCCCCCGGGCGGGTGACAATGAGCAGTTCTTC
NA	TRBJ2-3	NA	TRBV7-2	CASSLDTGSRADTQYF	TGTGCCAGCAGCTTAGACACAGGTTCCAGGGCAGATACGCAGTATTTT
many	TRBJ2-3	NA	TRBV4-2	CASSQDRAVKDTQYF	TGTGCCAGCAGCCAAGATCGGGCTGTAAAAGATACGCAGTATTTT
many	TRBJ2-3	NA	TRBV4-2	CASSQEEGRDTQYF	TGTGCCAGCAGCCAAGAGGAGGGGCGAGATACGCAGTATTTT
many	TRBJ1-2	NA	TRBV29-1	CSAQQGDSYGYTF	TGCAGCGCCCAGCAGGGAGATTCCTATGGCTACACCTTC
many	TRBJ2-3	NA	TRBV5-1	CASSGGTATDTQYF	TGCGCCAGCAGCGGGGGGACAGCCACAGATACGCAGTATTTT
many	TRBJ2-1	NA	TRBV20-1	CSASTAYNEQFF	TGCAGTGCTAGCACGGCTTACAATGAGCAGTTCTTC
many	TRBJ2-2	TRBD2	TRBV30	CAWSVKTSGSSNTGELFF	TGTGCCTGGAGTGTAAAGACTAGCGGTTCATCGAACACCGGGGAGCTGTTTTTT